The clone carrying this TCR beta chain was detected only once. The data stem from a study of Ad26.COV2.S vaccination and SARS-CoV-2 variants. Study-level background: Intramuscular Ad26.COV2.S at 5x10^10 or 1x10^11 viral particles.

The treatment was: roughly 19 received Ad26.COV2.S at low or high dose, single or two shots; roughly five received placebo; per-sample allocation not given. It was on day 63 after the first vaccine or placebo injection that samples were taken. V shed 5 bases and J shed 11 bases, with 13 bases lying between them. The CDR3 extends over 13 amino acids. Germline lookup yields CDR1 SGHTA and CDR2 FQGNSA. Measured with immunoSEQ multiplex PCR; TCRdb has only the in-frame clones, and not every one. The sample carries around 320,000 clones, around four fifths recorded once. The J gene is TRBJ1-6, the V gene TRBV7-2; the D is unclear. This sample comprised peripheral blood, obtained in a trial of Ad26.COV2.S vaccine versus placebo. This sequence originates from a person aged 18-60 years who received the Ad26.COV2.S COVID-19 vaccine or a placebo. CDR3 DNA: TGTGCCAGCAGCCCGACCTCGACAACACCCCTCCACTTT. Its translation: CASSPTSTTPLHF.